The clone carrying this TCR beta chain appeared a few times. Its antigen is as yet unknown. The time point was: persistent/refractory GD, antithyroid drugs over 5 years with positive TRAb. PBMC RNA was the source of the TCR library. The source of the patients was an endocrinology department in Xi'an, China. The entry originates in a study of regulatory T cells in long-lasting Graves disease. General study results and limits: TCR diversity was lower in persistent than newly diagnosed Graves' disease.

CDR3-region Arm-PCR and iRepertoire HTBI primers produced the TCR beta libraries. In the source study's methods: The study identified roughly 59 TRBV and approximately 14 TRBJ segments across samples. TCRdb reprocessed the multiplex PCR reads via MiXCR and lists one record per CDR3 protein. Clone size and V and J calls follow TCRdb, not the original study. The table shows 400,000 to 450,000 distinct CDR3 sequences, with 23% occurring only once. This CDR3 region has 16 residues. The J segment lost 1 base and the V segment lost 3 bases, leaving 3 bases of the junction unmatched. The germline CDR1 and CDR2 sequences are MDHEN and SYDVKM.

The sequenced sample was peripheral blood mononuclear cells (PBMCs), obtained when the disease was refractory, from a patient treated with antithyroid drugs. This TCR was sampled from a female donor with Graves disease. V usage is TRBV28 and J usage is TRBJ1-2; TRBD1 matches at 12 bases. CDR3 residues: CASSLGTGGVNYGYTF. The CDR3 nucleotides are TGTGCCAGCAGTTTGGGGACAGGGGGCGTTAACTATGGCTACACCTTC.